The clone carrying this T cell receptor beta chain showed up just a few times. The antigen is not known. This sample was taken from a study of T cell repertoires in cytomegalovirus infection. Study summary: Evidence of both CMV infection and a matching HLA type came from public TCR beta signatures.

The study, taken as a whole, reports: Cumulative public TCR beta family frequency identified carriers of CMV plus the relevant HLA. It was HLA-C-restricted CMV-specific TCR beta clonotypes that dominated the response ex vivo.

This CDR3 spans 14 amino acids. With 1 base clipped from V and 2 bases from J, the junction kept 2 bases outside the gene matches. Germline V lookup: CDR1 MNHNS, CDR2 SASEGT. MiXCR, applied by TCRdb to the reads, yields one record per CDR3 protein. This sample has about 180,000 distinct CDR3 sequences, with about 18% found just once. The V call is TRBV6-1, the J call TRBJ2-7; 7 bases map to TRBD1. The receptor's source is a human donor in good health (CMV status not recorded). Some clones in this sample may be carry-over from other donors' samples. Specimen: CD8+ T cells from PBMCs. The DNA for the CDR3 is TGTGCCAGCAGTGAAGAAGGGGGCCCCTACGAGCAGTACTTC. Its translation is CASSEEGGPYEQYF.